Here is one T cell receptor beta chain with its context. There is no known antigen for this receptor. Base qualities are not at hand, and no much larger clone is one base apart. Genomic DNA was isolated from the sorted cells so that the TCRbeta CDR3 region could be sequenced. TCRbeta CDR3 regions were sequenced using the immunoSEQ Assay. TCRdb took over this immuneACCESS table, retaining in-frame rearrangements with V and J assigned. Such tables are incomplete; in checked studies, under half of the missing clones stem from an unresolved V gene, and the remainder is unexplained. The sample includes about 19,000 clones, with about 83% observed a single time. The top ten clones comprise around 48% of the sample. Patients with a history of autoimmune disease or receiving systemic immunosuppression were excluded from the trial. In every dose cohort, peripheral blood was drawn for TCR sequencing at baseline, cycle 4 day 1, and cycle 7 day 1. The samples were drawn from a first-in-human, open-label, multicenter phase I dose-escalation trial of ivuxolimab. The trial enrolled adults with locally advanced or metastatic head and neck squamous cell, hepatocellular, melanoma or renal cell carcinoma. Before TCR sequencing, CD4+ T cells and CD8+ T cells from peripheral blood were sorted into separate populations.

From cysteine to phenylalanine, the CDR3 is 14 amino acids long. Only CDR3 DNA remains: 42 bases, in frame from the first base. Between the V and J ends, shortened by 8 bases and 0 bases respectively, the junction contains 13 bases. Based on the germline V gene, the CDR1 and CDR2 sequences are SNHLY and FYNNEI. The record originates from a study of OX40 agonist ivuxolimab in advanced cancers. Describing the broader study: Ivuxolimab was an agonistic, fully human IgG2 monoclonal antibody directed against OX40 (CD134), a costimulatory receptor. The point of sequencing TCRbeta in the periphery was to test whether ivuxolimab changed TCR sequence diversity and drove clonal T-cell expansion. Partial responses were achieved by three dose-escalation patients, of whom one had hepatocellular carcinoma and two had cutaneous melanoma. Prior anti-PD-1, anti-PD-L1 or anti-CTLA-4 therapy was permitted, and approximately 41% of dose-escalation patients had received checkpoint inhibitors. Among the 50 to 55 dose-escalation patients, 19 had hepatocellular carcinoma, some 15 melanoma, 9 renal cell carcinoma and 9 head and neck cancer. A male proportion of approximately 83% and a mean age of about 60 years, ranging from roughly 20 to 80, were recorded for the dose-escalation cohort. Intravenous ivuxolimab was administered to patients every 2 weeks at six dose levels: 0.01, 0.1, 0.3, 1.5, 3 and 10 mg/kg. The paper covers the monotherapy dose-escalation part of the phase I ivuxolimab trial, which included N ≈ 54 patients.

Study-wide findings and limitations: After ivuxolimab, more expanded clones were found on average in CD8+ T cells than in CD4+ T cells. Partial responders in the 0.1-3.0 mg/kg groups had among the lowest normalized peripheral clonal expansion, especially among CD8+ T cells. The antigen specificity of the clonally expanded peripheral T cells was not determined. Low levels of normalized T-cell clonal expansion were also shown by some nonresponding patients. At doses of 0.1 to 3.0 mg/kg, clonal expansion of both CD4+ and CD8+ T cells in blood was seen between baseline and week 6.

The TCR sequence derives from an adult with an advanced solid tumor such as melanoma, head and neck, liver or kidney cancer. The input for sequencing was CD4+ or CD8+ T cells sorted from blood, taken in a trial of the OX40 agonist ivuxolimab. The chain couples TRBV2 to TRBJ1-1; TRBD1 is possibly the D segment (6 matching bases). This receptor has the CDR3 CASQPGQLNTEAFF. The DNA reads TGTGCCAGCCAACCTGGACAGCTGAACACTGAAGCTTTCTTT.